This TCR beta chain was captured by sequencing in a study of vaccination effects on CD4 cells after COVID-19 (dated by TCRdb to about 2022). Background on the whole study: Each participant got two doses of an mRNA SARS-CoV-2 vaccine, either BNT162b2 or mRNA-1273. Pre-vaccine samples from two convalescent patients were drawn 16 days and one week before the first dose, 142 and 148 days after COVID-19 diagnosis. SARS-CoV-2 spike-specific CD4+ TCR repertoires were compared before and after mRNA vaccination in COVID-19 convalescent patients and in infection-naive vaccine recipients. In the study, cultures from other donors were sequenced using the Oncomine TCR Beta short-read assay on an Illumina iSeq 100. Altogether, roughly 10 COVID-19 convalescent patients and several SARS-CoV-2-naive healthy vaccine recipients made up the full study. The investigation overall reported the following: The study was limited by a small number of convalescent patients, and early post-infection timepoints were lacking. In convalescent patients, the post-vaccine spike-reactive repertoire consisted mainly of new vaccine-induced clones, largely distinct from infection-induced clones. Clones induced by infection and clones induced by vaccination both contracted markedly at late timepoints after vaccination, which fits with T cell responses waning over time.

To identify antigen-specific CD4+ T cell clonotypes by their expansion, the ViraFEST assay first stimulated PBMC with viral peptide pools and then applied TCR sequencing. After less than 13 days of culture, CD4+ T cells were isolated with the EasySep CD4+ T cell isolation kit. Convalescent patients had PCR-confirmed SARS-CoV-2 infection between March and December 2020, before Alpha, Beta and Delta variants emerged in the United States. A few million PBMC per well were cultured with roughly 10 ug/ml peptides in IMDM containing 5% human AB serum, around 10 IU/ml IL-2 and gentamicin. An HIV-1 Nef peptide pool was used as the negative control culture condition. On days 3 and 7, half of the culture medium was replaced with fresh IL-2-containing medium. Unless noted otherwise, every peptide stimulation condition was grown in triplicate wells. PBMC were separated from whole blood using Ficoll-Paque Plus gradient centrifugation and were then either cryopreserved at -140C or used fresh. Genomic DNA was extracted from cultured CD4+ T cells with the QIAamp micro DNA kit.

Receptors were amplified or captured by the immunoSEQ multiplex PCR assay. DNA from the cultured, isolated CD4+ T cells was subjected to TCR beta CDR3 sequencing. As for the original processing: Non-productive TCR sequences were removed, reads were trimmed to the CDR3 region, and CDR3s of at least 7 amino acids were retained. Antigen-specific clonotypes were identified using the MANAFEST web app by comparison of expansion in peptide wells against reference cultures. To be called positive, a clone needed expansion at FDR<0.05 compared with the reference and with all other wells, an odds ratio greater than 5, and a frequency greater than 0.1% in two replicate wells. Clonotypes significantly expanded in SARS-CoV-2 spike wells and in at least one common cold coronavirus spike condition were defined as cross-reactive. CDR3 similarity was assessed by Levenshtein distance with the stringdist R package, and unrooted trees were built with ape in R 3.6.1. The immuneACCESS repertoire file appears here via TCRdb, limited to in-frame rearrangements. These files lack a portion of the clones; in checked studies, under half of the deficit traces to unresolved V genes, and the cause of the others is not known. The V and J calls and the clone size are those of that table, but D and trimming were determined from the DNA. The sample table contains roughly 70,000 clones; only one count was recorded for 60% to 75% of them. Together, the top ten hold over 4.5% of the sample.

With regard to this clone: Its antigen remains unidentified. One base away there is no much larger clone; base qualities are not given.

The source material was CD4+ T cells from PBMCs cultured with HIV peptides, sampled before COVID-19 vaccination. The cell subset or site label, as the study defines it: HIV-1 Nef peptide pool negative control/reference culture. This receptor was identified in a human donor who had a prior SARS-CoV-2 infection.

At the DNA level, the sequence is TGTGCCAGCAGCCTTAAACCCGGACAGGGTCTTAGAGCTTTCTTT. This sequence encodes CASSLKPGQGLRAFF. The sequence joins TRBV6-6 to TRBJ1-1, with 8 bases aligning to TRBD1. Sequences MNHNY (CDR1) and SVGAGI (CDR2) are obtained from the germline V gene (reference sequence). The cysteine opens and the phenylalanine closes a CDR3 of 15 amino acids. Only CDR3 DNA is held: 45 bases, read in frame from base 1. Relative to germline, V is missing 6 bases and J is missing 10 bases, with 16 bases of the junction outside any gene match.